The subject of this entry is one TCR beta chain. Its cognate antigen has yet to be identified. No per-base quality is available; no much larger clone lies one base away. V gives up 0 bases and J gives up 3 bases, and the segment between their germline ends measures 5 bases. The CDR3 starts with the cysteine, ends with the phenylalanine, and has 13 residues. Left in the record is the CDR3 DNA by itself, 39 bases read in frame from the first base. The germline V gene supplies CDR1 SGHRS and CDR2 YFSETQ. The sample is drawn from a study of T cell responses to AZD1222 COVID-19 vaccine (dated by TCRdb to about 2021). About the full investigation: AZD1222 recipients whose second dose came at about 4 weeks and those whose second dose came at about 12 weeks were combined into one group, since spike-specific TCR depth and breadth did not differ between the two schedules. A total of just over 230 trial participants underwent TCR sequencing, of whom about 200 had received two doses of AZD1222 and 26 had received two doses of the MenACWY control vaccine. Trial participants were enrolled by age into 18-55, 56-69 and 70-plus year subgroups, with around 150, 28 and 57 TCR-sequenced participants respectively. What the work shows at the level of the full study, not this receptor alone: CD4 TCRs associated with the vaccine covered the entire spike protein, and the dominant responses were in regions 160-218 and 743-854. Participants were mostly white British, with more females than males. The authors suggested clonal diversity may have been underestimated. After two AZD1222 doses, both the breadth and the depth of spike-specific TCRs were significantly higher than at day 0 and than in MenACWY recipients. In the small 56-69-year group, the increase in depth fell short of significance, most likely because of low power. Reportedly, close to half of the unique spike-specific TCRs recognized epitopes lying outside the regions that are mutated in the B.1.351 and B.1.1.7 variants. Conclusions about previously exposed vaccinees are limited, since just 6 or 7 AZD1222 recipients were seropositive for SARS-CoV-2 at baseline. Because no day 14 peak-response samples were available, the repertoires could be characterized only after the peak T cell response.

The CDR3 regions of human TCRbeta chains were analyzed by immunosequencing. Per the source publication's procedure: Repertoire TCRs were matched against a reference library of SARS-CoV-2-specific TCRs generated with the MIRA antigen-specificity platform. Breadth meant the fraction of unique TCRs that were SARS-CoV-2-associated, whereas depth meant the fraction of total T cells that were SARS-CoV-2-associated. Using the MIRA data, each spike-specific TCR was mapped to the spike region that the TCR reacts to and placed in a CD4 or CD8 class. Log10-transformed breadth and depth values were compared by one-way ANOVA with Sidak's multiple comparisons tests. TCRdb retrieved this table from immuneACCESS and kept in-frame rearrangements only. Not all clones are present; in checked studies, unresolved V genes account for under half, and no reason is known for the remainder. For V, J and clone size, that table is used; D and trimming come from the DNA. The sample contains around 100,000 clones, about 83% of them found a single time. Clones ranked in the top ten supply around 15% of the sample.

The time point label of this sample denotes: baseline before first vaccination. The vaccinee samples were drawn from two UK trials, COV001 and COV002, one of which was a single-blind randomized controlled phase 2/3 trial testing AZD1222 (ChAdOx1 nCoV-19) in healthy adults. For TCRbeta chain sequencing, PBMC samples were collected from trial participants at day 0 and at day 28 after the second dose. Sample: peripheral blood, taken on day 0 of AZD1222 vaccination. This clonotype was sampled from an adult in good health. This chain is built from TRBV5-1 and TRBJ2-3, with the D gene call left open. The nucleotides read TGCGCCAGCAGCTTGGTTCTGACAGATACGCAGTATTTT. This yields the protein CASSLVLTDTQYF.